This T cell receptor beta chain was found in a study of cytomegalovirus exposure and HLA in healthy donors. General observations from the study: Information on immune exposure was restricted to one variable (CMV serostatus). A later analysis showed HLA-associated TCR beta chains outstripping equally common others in clonal expansion.

Regarding this clone: Its antigen is still unknown. The same CDR3 is also encoded by other DNA sequences in this sample.

PCR primers comprised 60 Vbeta and 13 Jbeta primers. The method was immunoSEQ multiplex PCR; TCRdb's version includes in-frame clones alone and lacks a portion of them. The table for this sample gives 35,000 to 45,000 clones. Input material: PBMCs. The clonotype originates from a man aged 30 to 45 in good health and CMV-seronegative.

CDR3 loop: CASSLRETQYF. As DNA, the CDR3 is TGCGCCAGCAGCCTAAGAGAGACCCAGTACTTC. This sequence joins TRBV5-1 and TRBJ2-5; D uncertain. The CDR3 extends over 11 amino acids. The V gene's germline CDR1 is SGHRS and CDR2 YFSETQ. V lost 4 bases and J 4 bases, leaving 5 bases between the germline ends.